Included here is one T cell receptor beta chain sequence, with context. Its antigen is not known. These data are taken from a study of identical twins. Unique molecular identifiers were present on the cDNA, which also gained a universal primer site by template switching. In TCRdb, the 5' RACE reads were re-called with MiXCR into one record per CDR3 protein. The table records some 1,700,000 distinct CDR3 sequences, under 35% of them present only once. Everyone who donated was a healthy Caucasian. General study findings and limits: Twin pairs' shared out-of-frame alpha sequences were enriched in low generation probability.

Deletions cut 8 bases from V and 3 bases from J, with 20 bases between. This CDR3 is 15 amino acids long. CDR1 and CDR2 from the germline V gene are MNHNS and SASEGT. The chain has TRBV6-1 and TRBJ2-7; D is perhaps TRBD1 or TRBD2 (5 bases each). Sample: cord blood. This clonotype originated in a newborn girl in good health. CDR3 in amino acids: CASGTEGARGYEQYF. The CDR3 DNA reads as TGTGCCAGCGGGACGGAAGGAGCGAGGGGCTACGAGCAGTACTTC.